This T cell receptor (beta chain) was sequenced during a study of T-cell memory formation after mild COVID-19. Study overall: Across donors, TCR clusters were largely donor specific.

TCRdb analysed the 5' RACE reads with MiXCR anew, one entry per CDR3 protein. The table shows roughly 620,000 distinct CDR3 sequences, with about a sixth occurring only once. Study results and limitations: Memory from before infection featured some responding clones, which suggests cross-reactive memory joined.

This clonotype was found a few times. The target antigen is unknown. This receptor was identified in an adult woman who had mild COVID-19 (a few samples of this study predate the infection). Cell type and time point are not known. Material: PBMCs or a T cell subset sorted from them (not recorded which).

Here the CDR3 reads CASSQGRDSRLAGGPSPYEQYF. The CDR3 coding sequence is TGCGCCAGCAGCCAAGGCCGGGACAGCCGACTAGCGGGGGGCCCCTCGCCCTACGAGCAGTACTTC. The chain recombines TRBV4-1 with TRBJ2-7; 13 nucleotides line up with TRBD2. The junction had 20 bases not matched to a gene; V was cut back by 1 base and J by 2 bases. The CDR3 sequence is 22 residues long. Looked up from germline, CDR1 is MGHRA and CDR2 is YSYEKL.